This is a list of T cell receptor beta chains from one sample in a study of long-term antiretroviral therapy in people with HIV. Profiled with immunoSEQ multiplex PCR; TCRdb holds only in-frame clones, not every one. The sample lists about 35,000 clones, around 94% seen once, with 3.6% in the top ten. Specimen: unsorted PBMCs, collected 4.1 years after starting antiretroviral therapy. These receptors originate from a woman between 50 and 59 years old with HIV. CDR3s include the opening cysteine and the closing phenylalanine or tryptophan. D genes are given only for firm matches. Size values are once, few and many counts, or a class for expanded clones, and some rows have none.

NA	TRBJ1-1	NA	TRBV6-5	TGTGCCAGCATCTTCGGCACTGAAGCTTTCTTT	CASIFGTEAFF
NA	TRBJ2-1	TRBD2	TRBV9	TGTGCCAGCAGCCACCGGACTAGCGGGGGGTCTCTATACAATGAGCAGTTCTTC	CASSHRTSGGSLYNEQFF
NA	TRBJ1-1	NA	TRBV6-6	TGTGCCAGCAGTAGGGAGGGCCCGAACACTGAAGCTTTCTTT	CASSREGPNTEAFF
NA	TRBJ1-2	NA	TRBV4-1	TGCGCCAGCAGCCAAGCGGTCCCACCCTTGAGCTATGGCTACACCTTC	CASSQAVPPLSYGYTF
once	TRBJ2-3	NA	TRBV9	TGTGCCAGCAGCCCAGGGGGGGGGACAGATACGCAGTATTTT	CASSPGGGTDTQYF
NA	TRBJ1-3	NA	TRBV7-2	TGTGCCAGCAGCCTGGGGCCGCACTCTGGAAACACCATATATTTT	CASSLGPHSGNTIYF
once	TRBJ2-5	NA	TRBV6-6	TGTGCCAGCAGTTCCCGAGGGAACCAAGAGACCCAGTACTTC	CASSSRGNQETQYF
NA	TRBJ1-3	NA	TRBV5-1	TGCGCCAGCAGCTTGGAGGGTGCAGGCTCTGGAAACACCATATATTTT	CASSLEGAGSGNTIYF
NA	TRBJ2-5	NA	TRBV9	TGTGCCAGCAGCGTAGGAGGGGGACTGGTGGGGGAGACCCAGTACTTC	CASSVGGGLVGETQYF
NA	TRBJ2-6	TRBD2	TRBV5-1	TGCGCCAGCAGCATGGGGACTAGCGGGGGGACATCTGGGGCCAACGTCCTGACTTTC	CASSMGTSGGTSGANVLTF
NA	TRBJ2-7	NA	TRBV9	TGTGCCAGCAGCGTAGGGGGGGAGGTGGACGAGCAGTACTTC	CASSVGGEVDEQYF
NA	TRBJ1-1	NA	TRBV7-9	TGTGCCAGCAGCAATGCGAGAGCAGGGGCCACTGAAGCTTTCTTT	CASSNARAGATEAFF
NA	TRBJ1-2	NA	TRBV6-1	TGTGCCAGCAGGGTCAGGGGAGACTATGGCTACACCTTC	CASRVRGDYGYTF
NA	TRBJ2-7	NA	TRBV20-1	TGCAGTGCCTGTCAGATTTACGAGCAGTACTTC	CSACQIYEQYF
NA	TRBJ1-6	NA	TRBV4-3	TGCGCCAGCAGCCAAGATCCAGGGGCAACGGGATCACCCCTCCACTTT	CASSQDPGATGSPLHF
NA	TRBJ1-1	TRBD1	TRBV7-2	TGTGCCAGCAGCCCTCGACAGGGGGCGGCTGAAGCTTTCTTT	CASSPRQGAAEAFF
NA	TRBJ2-6	NA	TRBV6-5	TGTGCCAGCAATCGAGGCTCTGGGGCCAACGTCCTGACTTTC	CASNRGSGANVLTF
once	TRBJ2-5	TRBD2	TRBV9	TGTGCCAGCAGCGCCCTAGCTAGCGGGGGGGTCCGACGGAAAGAGACCCAGTACTTC	CASSALASGGVRRKETQYF
NA	TRBJ1-1	NA	TRBV19	TGTGCCAGTAGTCCCTCTCCCGGACAGCTGAACACTGAAGCTTTCTTT	CASSPSPGQLNTEAFF
NA	TRBJ1-3	NA	TRBV25-1	TGTGCCAGCAGTGAAAGCGGGGGGCGAAACACCATATATTTT	CASSESGGRNTIYF
NA	TRBJ2-7	NA	TRBV7-3	TGTGCCAGCAGCTTAGGAGACAGTTACGAGCAGTACTTC	CASSLGDSYEQYF
NA	TRBJ2-3	NA	TRBV11-3	TGTGCCAGCAGCTTACAGGGCGCAGATACGCAGTATTTT	CASSLQGADTQYF
NA	TRBJ2-3	NA	TRBV18	TGTGCCAGCTCACCACCGATTGGAAGCACAGATACGCAGTATTTT	CASSPPIGSTDTQYF
once	TRBJ2-6	NA	TRBV21-1	TGTGCCAGTAGAGGGGGGCCTGGGGCCAACGTCCTGACTTTC	CASRGGPGANVLTF
NA	TRBJ1-1	NA	TRBV9	TGTGCCAGCAGCGTATACGGTCCAAACACTGAAGCTTTCTTT	CASSVYGPNTEAFF
NA	TRBJ2-7	NA	TRBV19	TGTGCCAGTGCCTTGGTCGGGGTCTCCTACGAGCAGTACTTC	CASALVGVSYEQYF
NA	TRBJ1-5	TRBD1	TRBV2	TGTGCCAGTCGAAGGGGGACAGGGAATCAGCCCCAGCATTTT	CASRRGTGNQPQHF
NA	TRBJ1-1	NA	TRBV18	TGTGCCAGCTCGTCAGACACCAGAACTATAGGGGATGAAGCTTTCTTT	CASSSDTRTIGDEAFF
NA	TRBJ2-5	TRBD2	TRBV11-1	TGTGCCAGCAGCTTAGCGCCGCGGGGGGGAGTAGAGACCCAGTACTTC	CASSLAPRGGVETQYF
NA	TRBJ2-5	NA	TRBV6-5	TGTGCCAGCAGTTACTCCAGGGGGGACCCCCACTTC	CASSYSRGDPHF